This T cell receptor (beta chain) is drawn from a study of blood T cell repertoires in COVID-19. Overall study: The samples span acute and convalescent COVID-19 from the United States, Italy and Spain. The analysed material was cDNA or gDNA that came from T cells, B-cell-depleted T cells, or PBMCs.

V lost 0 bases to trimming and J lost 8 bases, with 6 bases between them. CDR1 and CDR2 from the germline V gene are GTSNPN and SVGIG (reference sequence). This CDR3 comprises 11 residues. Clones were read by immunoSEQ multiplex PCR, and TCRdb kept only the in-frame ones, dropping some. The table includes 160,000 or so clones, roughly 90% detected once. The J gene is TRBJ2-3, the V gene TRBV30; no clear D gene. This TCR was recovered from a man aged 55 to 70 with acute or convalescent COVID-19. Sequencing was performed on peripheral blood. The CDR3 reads CAWSVQTTQYF. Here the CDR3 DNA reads TGTGCCTGGAGTGTACAGACTACGCAGTATTTT.